A selection of T cell receptor beta chains follows, all from one sample in a study of T cell responses to AZD1222 COVID-19 vaccine. Clones were read by immunoSEQ multiplex PCR, and TCRdb kept only the in-frame ones, dropping some. In the table there are around 80,000 clones, approximately 91% of which are singletons. This specimen was peripheral blood, taken on day 0 of AZD1222 vaccination. The receptors come from an adult in good health. Each CDR3 is given with its conserved first and last residue. The order of the fields is CDR3 DNA, CDR3 protein, D gene, V gene, clone size, J gene. D genes are given only for firm matches. Some rows have no size entry. The others give once, few or many, or a class for an expanded clone.

cdr3_nt: TGTGCCACCAGTGCGGCTAGCACAGATACGCAGTATTTT; cdr3_aa: CATSAASTDTQYF; d_call: NA; v_call: TRBV24-1; clone_size: NA; j_call: TRBJ2-3
cdr3_nt: TGTGCCAGTAGTATAGCGGGAGGCCCCTACAATGAGCAGTTCTTC; cdr3_aa: CASSIAGGPYNEQFF; d_call: TRBD2; v_call: TRBV19; clone_size: once; j_call: TRBJ2-1
cdr3_nt: TGTGCCAGCAACCGACGTGGGGTCGGTGAGCAGTTCTTC; cdr3_aa: CASNRRGVGEQFF; d_call: NA; v_call: TRBV11-2; clone_size: NA; j_call: TRBJ2-1
cdr3_nt: TGTGCCAGCAGCCTAGGGACAGGGAGAGGGAACACTGAAGCTTTCTTT; cdr3_aa: CASSLGTGRGNTEAFF; d_call: TRBD1; v_call: TRBV5-6; clone_size: NA; j_call: TRBJ1-1
cdr3_nt: TGTGCCCCCGGAGCGGGGGCAGGATGTGAAAAACTGTTTTTT; cdr3_aa: CAPGAGAGCEKLFF; d_call: NA; v_call: TRBV6-4; clone_size: NA; j_call: TRBJ1-4
cdr3_nt: TGTGCCAGCTCTCCCGACAGGGGTAGGGAGACCCAGTACTTC; cdr3_aa: CASSPDRGRETQYF; d_call: TRBD1; v_call: TRBV18; clone_size: NA; j_call: TRBJ2-5
cdr3_nt: TGTGCCAGCAGTCACCCCGGGACTAGTGGGCCAGAAGGCAATGAGCAGTTCTTC; cdr3_aa: CASSHPGTSGPEGNEQFF; d_call: TRBD2; v_call: TRBV2; clone_size: NA; j_call: TRBJ2-1
cdr3_nt: TGCGCCAGCAGCGCCATTAGCGGGCTGAGCACAGATACGCAGTATTTT; cdr3_aa: CASSAISGLSTDTQYF; d_call: TRBD2; v_call: TRBV5-1; clone_size: NA; j_call: TRBJ2-3
cdr3_nt: TGTGCCAGCAGCCCAGGCATTCGGGTAGGGCTGCGATACACCTTC; cdr3_aa: CASSPGIRVGLRYTF; d_call: NA; v_call: TRBV28; clone_size: NA; j_call: TRBJ1-2
cdr3_nt: TGTGCCTGGAGTGTGTGGAGGAATGGCTACACCTTC; cdr3_aa: CAWSVWRNGYTF; d_call: NA; v_call: TRBV30; clone_size: NA; j_call: TRBJ1-2
cdr3_nt: TGTGCCAGCAGTTACTCTGTAGGGGGGGCGGTTGAGCAGTTCTTC; cdr3_aa: CASSYSVGGAVEQFF; d_call: NA; v_call: TRBV6-5; clone_size: NA; j_call: TRBJ2-1
cdr3_nt: TGCGCCAGCAGCTTCGGGGGAGGGTTTCAAAACATTCAGTACTTC; cdr3_aa: CASSFGGGFQNIQYF; d_call: TRBD2; v_call: TRBV4-1; clone_size: NA; j_call: TRBJ2-4
cdr3_nt: TGTGCCAGCAGTCGTCAGGGTTTCGGGGAGCTGTTTTTT; cdr3_aa: CASSRQGFGELFF; d_call: NA; v_call: TRBV5-4; clone_size: NA; j_call: TRBJ2-2
cdr3_nt: TGTGCCAGCAGAATAGGACTAGCGTGGTCCAATGAGCAGTTCTTC; cdr3_aa: CASRIGLAWSNEQFF; d_call: TRBD2; v_call: TRBV2; clone_size: NA; j_call: TRBJ2-1
cdr3_nt: TGCGCCAGCAGCTTGGCCCCTGCCGAGCAGTACTTC; cdr3_aa: CASSLAPAEQYF; d_call: NA; v_call: TRBV5-1; clone_size: NA; j_call: TRBJ2-7
cdr3_nt: TGTGCCAGCAGCTTGGCCCTGGGAAACAATGAGCAGTTCTTC; cdr3_aa: CASSLALGNNEQFF; d_call: NA; v_call: TRBV5-4; clone_size: NA; j_call: TRBJ2-1
cdr3_nt: TGTGCCAGCAGTACCACCGGGACAGGGGTGGGTGAGCAGTTCTTC; cdr3_aa: CASSTTGTGVGEQFF; d_call: TRBD1; v_call: TRBV28; clone_size: NA; j_call: TRBJ2-1
cdr3_nt: TGTGCCAGCAGCTTAGTCGGTGGTACGGGGTTCACAGATACGCAGTATTTT; cdr3_aa: CASSLVGGTGFTDTQYF; d_call: NA; v_call: TRBV7-2; clone_size: NA; j_call: TRBJ2-3
cdr3_nt: TGTGCCAGCAGTTCCCCGAGCGGGGGCAAACTCAATGAGCAGTTCTTC; cdr3_aa: CASSSPSGGKLNEQFF; d_call: TRBD2; v_call: TRBV6-5; clone_size: NA; j_call: TRBJ2-1
cdr3_nt: TGCGCCAGCAGCTTGGCGGGTACAGATACGCAGTATTTT; cdr3_aa: CASSLAGTDTQYF; d_call: NA; v_call: TRBV5-1; clone_size: NA; j_call: TRBJ2-3
cdr3_nt: TGTGCCAGCAGTGCCGGGACACTTAACGAGCAGTACTTC; cdr3_aa: CASSAGTLNEQYF; d_call: NA; v_call: TRBV2; clone_size: NA; j_call: TRBJ2-7
cdr3_nt: TGTGCCAGCAGTACCGGGACAGGACAGTTCTTC; cdr3_aa: CASSTGTGQFF; d_call: TRBD1; v_call: TRBV7-9; clone_size: NA; j_call: TRBJ2-1
cdr3_nt: TGTGCCAGCAGCCCACAGGGGGCTCTCGATACGCAGTATTTT; cdr3_aa: CASSPQGALDTQYF; d_call: TRBD1; v_call: TRBV7-2; clone_size: NA; j_call: TRBJ2-3
cdr3_nt: TGTGCCAGTAGTTTCACAGCTAACGGGGAGCTGTTTTTT; cdr3_aa: CASSFTANGELFF; d_call: NA; v_call: TRBV19; clone_size: NA; j_call: TRBJ2-2
cdr3_nt: TGTGCCAGCAGTTCCCTCCGCCAGGCAAGGTCCTACAATGAGCAGTTCTTC; cdr3_aa: CASSSLRQARSYNEQFF; d_call: NA; v_call: TRBV27; clone_size: NA; j_call: TRBJ2-1
cdr3_nt: TGTGCCAGCAGTGACGGTCGAGGCCATAACACTGAAGCTTTCTTT; cdr3_aa: CASSDGRGHNTEAFF; d_call: NA; v_call: TRBV6-4; clone_size: NA; j_call: TRBJ1-1
cdr3_nt: TGTGCCAGCAGCCAGCAGACTATTTCCGAGCAGTACTTC; cdr3_aa: CASSQQTISEQYF; d_call: NA; v_call: TRBV12-3/TRBV12-4; clone_size: NA; j_call: TRBJ2-7
cdr3_nt: TGTGCCAGCAGCCAAGGTGAGGGGACCACCGGGGAGCTGTTTTTT; cdr3_aa: CASSQGEGTTGELFF; d_call: NA; v_call: TRBV4-2; clone_size: NA; j_call: TRBJ2-2
cdr3_nt: TGCAGCGTTGACAGGGAAGAAACCGGGGAGCTGTTTTTT; cdr3_aa: CSVDREETGELFF; d_call: NA; v_call: TRBV29-1; clone_size: NA; j_call: TRBJ2-2
cdr3_nt: TGTGCCAGCAGTTCGGGACAGGGTTCGGCTGAAGCTTTCTTT; cdr3_aa: CASSSGQGSAEAFF; d_call: TRBD1; v_call: TRBV6-6; clone_size: NA; j_call: TRBJ1-1
cdr3_nt: TGTGCCAGCAGGTTACAAGCTAACTATGGCTACACCTTC; cdr3_aa: CASRLQANYGYTF; d_call: NA; v_call: TRBV6-5; clone_size: NA; j_call: TRBJ1-2
cdr3_nt: TGTGCCAGCAGCCAACTACTAGCGGGGGGGCCCAATGAGCAGTTCTTC; cdr3_aa: CASSQLLAGGPNEQFF; d_call: TRBD2; v_call: TRBV5-4; clone_size: NA; j_call: TRBJ2-1
cdr3_nt: TGTGCCAGCAGTACCCAACCGGGACTAGCTTCAGGGGAGCTGTTTTTT; cdr3_aa: CASSTQPGLASGELFF; d_call: TRBD2; v_call: TRBV7-9; clone_size: NA; j_call: TRBJ2-2
cdr3_nt: TGTGCCAGTAGTCTGGGGGACAGGGAAGGGGACACTGAAGCTTTCTTT; cdr3_aa: CASSLGDREGDTEAFF; d_call: TRBD1; v_call: TRBV19; clone_size: NA; j_call: TRBJ1-1
cdr3_nt: TGTGCCACCAGCAGAGCTAGCGGGGCCAACAATGAGCAGTTCTTC; cdr3_aa: CATSRASGANNEQFF; d_call: TRBD2; v_call: TRBV15; clone_size: NA; j_call: TRBJ2-1
cdr3_nt: TGTGCCAGCAGTTTAACGGGGGGCCGGACCTATAATTCACCCCTCCACTTT; cdr3_aa: CASSLTGGRTYNSPLHF; d_call: NA; v_call: TRBV28; clone_size: NA; j_call: TRBJ1-6
cdr3_nt: TGCGCCAGCAGCTTGGCTCTAGCGTACACAGATACGCAGTATTTT; cdr3_aa: CASSLALAYTDTQYF; d_call: NA; v_call: TRBV5-1; clone_size: NA; j_call: TRBJ2-3
cdr3_nt: TGTGCCAGCAGCGACGGACAGGGTTCTAACACTGAAGCTTTCTTT; cdr3_aa: CASSDGQGSNTEAFF; d_call: TRBD1; v_call: TRBV7-2; clone_size: NA; j_call: TRBJ1-1
cdr3_nt: TGTGCCAGCTCACCACAACGCGTCGGGACAGGGAAGGGGGAGACCCAGTACTTC; cdr3_aa: CASSPQRVGTGKGETQYF; d_call: TRBD1; v_call: TRBV18; clone_size: few; j_call: TRBJ2-5
cdr3_nt: TGTGCCAGCTCCCCAGGACAGCTCAATCAGCCCCAGCATTTT; cdr3_aa: CASSPGQLNQPQHF; d_call: NA; v_call: TRBV18; clone_size: NA; j_call: TRBJ1-5
cdr3_nt: TGTGCCAGTACCCCAGCGGGGTTCTCCTACGAGCAGTACTTC; cdr3_aa: CASTPAGFSYEQYF; d_call: TRBD2; v_call: TRBV19; clone_size: NA; j_call: TRBJ2-7
cdr3_nt: TGTGCCAGCAGTCCTAGCGGGAGACTCACAGATACGCAGTATTTT; cdr3_aa: CASSPSGRLTDTQYF; d_call: TRBD2; v_call: TRBV9; clone_size: NA; j_call: TRBJ2-3
cdr3_nt: TGTGCCAGCAGTTTAATAGCGGGAGTTTCCTACGAGCAGTACTTC; cdr3_aa: CASSLIAGVSYEQYF; d_call: TRBD2; v_call: TRBV28; clone_size: NA; j_call: TRBJ2-7
cdr3_nt: TGTGCCAGCAGCATCTACGGACAGAGCAATCAGCCCCAGCATTTT; cdr3_aa: CASSIYGQSNQPQHF; d_call: NA; v_call: TRBV7-2; clone_size: NA; j_call: TRBJ1-5
cdr3_nt: TGCGCCAGCAGCCAAGCTCTGGTGGGCTCTGGAAACACCATATATTTT; cdr3_aa: CASSQALVGSGNTIYF; d_call: NA; v_call: TRBV4-1; clone_size: NA; j_call: TRBJ1-3
cdr3_nt: TGCGCCAGCAGTGAGGGGACAGGGGGATTGTCCCAGCATTTT; cdr3_aa: CASSEGTGGLSQHF; d_call: TRBD1; v_call: TRBV10-2; clone_size: NA; j_call: TRBJ1-5
cdr3_nt: TGCGCCAGCAGCTTGGTATCGGGGCAGGGTGACTTTGGCTACACCTTC; cdr3_aa: CASSLVSGQGDFGYTF; d_call: NA; v_call: TRBV5-1; clone_size: NA; j_call: TRBJ1-2
cdr3_nt: TGCGCCAGCAGCTTACCGGGACAGGGGCCAGATACGCAGTATTTT; cdr3_aa: CASSLPGQGPDTQYF; d_call: TRBD1; v_call: TRBV5-1; clone_size: once; j_call: TRBJ2-3
cdr3_nt: TGTGCCAGCAGGATCGACCAAGTGGGCACTGAAGCTTTCTTT; cdr3_aa: CASRIDQVGTEAFF; d_call: NA; v_call: TRBV6-5; clone_size: NA; j_call: TRBJ1-1
cdr3_nt: TGTGCCAGCAGTTCACGGGATGCGGGCAATGAGCAGTTCTTC; cdr3_aa: CASSSRDAGNEQFF; d_call: NA; v_call: TRBV6-6; clone_size: NA; j_call: TRBJ2-1
cdr3_nt: TGTGCCAGCAGTGGATTGACAGGGGGTAATGAAAAACTGTTTTTT; cdr3_aa: CASSGLTGGNEKLFF; d_call: TRBD1; v_call: TRBV27; clone_size: NA; j_call: TRBJ1-4
cdr3_nt: TGCGCCAGCAGTGAGTCTACAGGGTCTGGCTATGGCTACACCTTC; cdr3_aa: CASSESTGSGYGYTF; d_call: NA; v_call: TRBV10-1; clone_size: NA; j_call: TRBJ1-2
cdr3_nt: TGTGCCAGCAGAGGCTCTGGGGGGACTGAAGCTTTCTTT; cdr3_aa: CASRGSGGTEAFF; d_call: NA; v_call: TRBV11-2; clone_size: NA; j_call: TRBJ1-1
cdr3_nt: TGTGCCAGCAGTAGGGGGACTGAAGCTTTCTTT; cdr3_aa: CASSRGTEAFF; d_call: NA; v_call: TRBV6-4; clone_size: once; j_call: TRBJ1-1
cdr3_nt: TGTGCCAGCAGTGGCCAGGGATTAGCGGGGGCCAATAACTTC; cdr3_aa: CASSGQGLAGANNF; d_call: TRBD2; v_call: TRBV2; clone_size: NA; j_call: TRBJ2-5
cdr3_nt: TGTGCCAGCTCCCCCCCGGGCCAGCCCCAGCATTTT; cdr3_aa: CASSPPGQPQHF; d_call: NA; v_call: TRBV27; clone_size: NA; j_call: TRBJ1-5
cdr3_nt: TGTGCCACCAGTGATTCAGGGGTAGGACAAGAGACCCAGTACTTC; cdr3_aa: CATSDSGVGQETQYF; d_call: NA; v_call: TRBV24-1; clone_size: NA; j_call: TRBJ2-5
cdr3_nt: TGTGCCAGCAGCCCCGGGCTCTCCTACGAGCAGTACTTC; cdr3_aa: CASSPGLSYEQYF; d_call: NA; v_call: TRBV11-2; clone_size: NA; j_call: TRBJ2-7
cdr3_nt: TGTGCCAGCAGCCCCCCGCTTAGCGGGAACACCGGGGAGCTGTTTTTT; cdr3_aa: CASSPPLSGNTGELFF; d_call: NA; v_call: TRBV7-8; clone_size: NA; j_call: TRBJ2-2